Listed here are 22 T cell receptor beta chains from one sample, sequenced in a study of cytomegalovirus exposure and HLA in healthy donors. 60 Vbeta and 13 Jbeta primers were used in PCR. Sequencing was performed with immunoSEQ multiplex PCR; in TCRdb, only in-frame clones are kept and a portion is missing. This listing includes approximately 110,000 clones. The sample was PBMCs. These TCRs come from a man aged 30 to 45 in good health and CMV-seronegative.

The chain has TRBV21-1 and TRBJ1-1; whether TRBD1, the table's D call, matches the DNA was not checked. TRBV21-1 is deemed a pseudogene. The CDR3 loop spans 12 amino acids. CDR3 DNA sequence: TGTGCCAGCAGCAAAGGGCCTCATGAAGCTTTCTTT. Amino acid sequence: CASSKGPHEAFF.

The chain combines TRBV5-8 with TRBJ1-5, with D unclear. From germline, CDR1 is SGHTS and CDR2 YDEGEE. The CDR3 runs to 13 residues. The ends were cut back, 0 bases at V and 4 bases at J, with 5 bases in the middle. CDR3 DNA: TGTGCCAGCAGCTTGGCGGTTAATCAGCCCCAGCATTTT. It specifies CASSLAVNQPQHF.

The rearrangement uses TRBV7-2 and TRBJ1-3; TRBD1 is a possible D gene (5 bases). The length of the CDR3 is 16 residues. Germline V gene lookup returns CDR1 SGHTA and CDR2 FQGNSA. The V gene lost 2 bases and the J gene lost 0 bases, with 11 bases spanning the gap. CDR3 nucleotide sequence: TGTGCCAGCAGCTTAACAGGTCTGAGCTCTGGAAACACCATATATTTT. Amino acids: CASSLTGLSSGNTIYF.

The J gene is TRBJ2-2, the V gene TRBV14, with 13 bases fitting TRBD2. Looked up from germline, CDR1 is SGHDN and CDR2 is FVKESK. The CDR3 contains 15 residues. V shed 4 bases, J shed 5 bases, and the junction held 1 base outside the gene matches. The CDR3 sequence is CASSPGLAGTGELFF. The CDR3 DNA reads TGTGCCAGCAGCCCGGGACTAGCGGGAACCGGGGAGCTGTTTTTT.

The chain carries TRBV7-9 and TRBJ2-7, with TRBD1 matching 10 bases. The CDR3 is made up of 16 amino acids. Germline trimming cut 1 base from V and 9 bases from J; bases unmatched to any gene: 12. The germline gives CDR1 SEHNR, CDR2 FQNEAQ (reference sequence). This chain's CDR3 is CASSLGNRDRGLSQYF. DNA for the CDR3: TGTGCCAGCAGCTTAGGGAACCGGGACAGGGGTCTTTCGCAGTACTTC.

This chain uses TRBV6-5 with TRBJ1-6, with a weak D call TRBD1 (5 bases). Looked up from germline, CDR1 is MNHEY and CDR2 is SVGAGI. This CDR3 comprises 15 residues. Trimming cost V 2 bases and J 5 bases, with 10 bases left between them. The CDR3 sequence is CASSYAGLDNSPLHF. CDR3 bases: TGTGCCAGCAGTTACGCAGGGCTCGATAATTCACCCCTCCACTTT.

V gene TRBV4-1 combines with J gene TRBJ2-7; 10 nucleotides match TRBD2. The J segment lost 3 bases and the V segment lost 1 base, leaving 3 bases of the junction unmatched. In germline, CDR1 is MGHRA, CDR2 YSYEKL. The CDR3 totals 15 residues. The CDR3 reads CASSQARTSGYEQYF. CDR3 sequence (DNA): TGCGCCAGCAGCCAAGCCCGGACTAGCGGCTACGAGCAGTACTTC.

The chain carries TRBV28 and TRBJ2-3, with 7 bases identical to TRBD2. This CDR3 contains 16 residues. Trimming took 6 bases from V and 4 from J; bases not matched to a gene: 13. Germline CDR1 and CDR2: MDHEN and SYDVKM. This chain's CDR3 is CASRTSGRELPDTQYF. Written as DNA, the CDR3 is TGTGCCAGCAGGACGAGTGGGCGGGAGCTTCCAGATACGCAGTATTTT.

The chain carries TRBV2 and TRBJ2-7; 9 positions match TRBD2. CDR1 SNHLY and CDR2 FYNNEI come from the germline V gene. The trim removed 7 bases at V and 9 bases at J, leaving 7 bases unmatched. The CDR3 has 12 residues. The CDR3 sequence: CASIGGRDLQYF. In nucleotides, the CDR3 is TGTGCCAGCATTGGCGGGAGGGACTTGCAGTACTTC.

With regard to this clone: The same CDR3 can be traced to other DNA sequences in this sample. The J gene is TRBJ2-1, the V gene TRBV5-1, with D tentatively TRBD2 (6 bases). The V and J ends lost 2 bases and 9 bases respectively, with 6 bases between them. In germline, CDR1 is SGHRS, CDR2 YFSETQ. This CDR3 spans 11 amino acids. This CDR3 is CASSFGGEQFF. In nucleotides, the CDR3 is TGCGCCAGCAGCTTCGGGGGTGAGCAGTTCTTC.

V and J are TRBV15 and TRBJ2-1, with 7 bases lining up with TRBD2. The CDR3 loop spans 14 amino acids. Germline values: CDR1 LNHNV, CDR2 YYDKDF (reference sequence). V trimming: 1 base; J trimming: 7 bases; junction bases outside the gene matches: 4. CDR3 sequence (DNA): TGTGCCACCAGCAGAGTTTGGCGGGAGAATGAGCAGTTCTTC. It yields the protein CATSRVWRENEQFF. Full variable domain (remainder filled in from reference TRBV15 and TRBJ2-1): DAMVIQNPRYQVTQFGKPVTLSCSQTLNHNVMYWYQQKSSQAPKLLFHYYDKDFNNEADTPDNFQSRRPNTSFCFLDIRSPGLGDTAMYLCATSRVWRENEQFFGPGTRLTVL.

The rearrangement links TRBV5-3 to TRBJ2-7; TRBD2 agrees at 12 bases. TRBV5-3 is marked as an open reading frame, function uncertain. The CDR3 contains 19 residues. J gave up 0 bases and V 4 bases, and 14 bases lay outside the gene matches. CDR3 bases: TGTGCCAGAAGCCAGGTCCCGGGACTAGCGGGTCCGAGCTCCTACGAGCAGTACTTC. This translates into CARSQVPGLAGPSSYEQYF.

The genes are TRBV7-9 and TRBJ1-4; D not resolved. Per the germline V gene, CDR1 is SEHNR and CDR2 is FQNEAQ (reference sequence). V dropped 7 bases and J dropped 7 bases, with 16 bases sitting between them. The CDR3 spans 14 residues. The CDR3 coding sequence is TGTGCCAGCACCCACTCTAGCTCGGGTGAAAAACTGTTTTTT. Translating gives CASTHSSSGEKLFF.

This chain uses TRBV28 with TRBJ2-2; D is uncertain. Germline lookup yields CDR1 MDHEN and CDR2 SYDVKM. The CDR3 is made up of 15 amino acids. V was trimmed by 2 bases and J by 3 bases, leaving 10 bases between them. CDR3 DNA sequence: TGTGCCAGCAGTTTACGCTACCGAGACACCGGGGAGCTGTTTTTT. Protein: CASSLRYRDTGELFF.

This rearrangement joins TRBV19 to TRBJ2-7; 8 bases are shared with TRBD1. Germline V CDR1 and CDR2: LNHDA, SQIVND (reference sequence). V lost 7 bases and J lost 3; bases outside the gene matches: 8. This CDR3 has 14 residues. The CDR3 loop is CASNRQGIGYEQYF. CDR3 bases: TGTGCCAGTAACCGACAGGGGATCGGCTACGAGCAGTACTTC.

The rearrangement uses TRBV4-3 and TRBJ2-1; tentatively, D is TRBD2 (6 bases). This CDR3 comprises 16 residues. V lost 0 bases to trimming and J lost 4 bases, with 13 bases between them. Per the germline V gene, CDR1 is LGHNA and CDR2 is YSLEER. Here the CDR3 DNA reads TGCGCCAGCAGCCAAGAAGCGGATGGGAGGTACAATGAGCAGTTCTTC. It translates to CASSQEADGRYNEQFF.

J is TRBJ1-5 and V is TRBV10-3; perhaps TRBD1 as D (5 bases). There are 19 residues in the CDR3. The germline gives CDR1 ENHRY, CDR2 SYGVKD. V lost 3 bases, J lost 0 bases, and 21 bases lay in between. CDR3 loop: CAISDRVVPPPYSNQPQHF. The DNA for the CDR3 is TGTGCCATCAGTGACAGGGTGGTCCCACCCCCTTATAGCAATCAGCCCCAGCATTTT.

The chain uses TRBV9 and TRBJ2-7; D may be TRBD1 (5 bases). V was pared by 0 bases and J by 2 bases, with 6 bases between. Germline CDR1 and CDR2: SGDLS and YYNGEE. This CDR3 is 13 amino acids long. The CDR3 sequence: CASSVGTPYEQYF. The CDR3 region has the DNA TGTGCCAGCAGCGTAGGGACACCCTACGAGCAGTACTTC.

J is TRBJ2-7 and V is TRBV6-5; 7 positions match TRBD1. The CDR3 has 15 amino acids. V lost 5 bases to trimming and J lost 0 bases; unmatched junction nucleotides: 7. From germline, CDR1 is MNHEY and CDR2 SVGAGI. CDR3 amino acids: CASSRLGQSSYEQYF. DNA for the CDR3: TGTGCCAGCAGTCGCCTGGGACAGAGCTCCTACGAGCAGTACTTC.

The chain has TRBV11-1 and TRBJ2-5; TRBD1 matches at 7 bases. The CDR3 sequence is 16 residues long. After removal of 4 bases from V and 3 bases from J, the junction contained 11 bases not matched to a gene. The germline V gene encodes CDR1 SGHAT and CDR2 FQDESV (reference sequence). The CDR3 DNA reads TGTGCCAGCAGCTCATACCCGACCGGGACAGAAGAGACCCAGTACTTC. This gives the protein CASSSYPTGTEETQYF.

V usage is TRBV7-8 and J usage is TRBJ1-2; a possible D gene is TRBD1 (5 bases). Trimming took 1 base from V and 5 from J, leaving 14 bases between them. Germline V CDR1 and CDR2: SGHVS, FQNEAQ. The CDR3 consists of 15 residues. The CDR3 loop is CASSLDRQLLYGYTF. The CDR3, as DNA: TGTGCCAGCAGCTTAGATCGACAGCTACTTTATGGCTACACCTTC.

The chain carries TRBV5-5 and TRBJ2-5; possibly TRBD2 for D (5 bases). V was trimmed by 1 base and J by 3 bases, leaving 7 bases between them. The CDR3 spans 13 residues. Germline V lookup: CDR1 SGHKS, CDR2 YYEKEE (reference sequence). DNA of the CDR3: TGTGCCAGCAGCTTGCCGGGGAAAGAGACCCAGTACTTC. This codes for CASSLPGKETQYF.